These 9 T cell receptor beta chains originate from one sample sequenced in a study of CD8 T cells in ankylosing spondylitis. TCRdb re-derived calls from the 5' RACE reads in MiXCR, one entry per CDR3 protein. The sample gives approximately 45,000 distinct CDR3 sequences, over 3.5% of which show up once; approximately 4% is in the top ten. The source material was blood, either unsorted or a sorted T cell fraction (not recorded which). The receptors derive from a female donor with ankylosing spondylitis or in good health (not recorded which).

This clonotype occurred many times. The chain carries TRBV9 and TRBJ1-2; weak D call: TRBD1 (6 bases). Per germline, CDR1 SGDLS and CDR2 YYNGEE. V was pared by 4 bases and J by 1 base, with 11 bases between. This CDR3 is built from 14 residues. The CDR3 here is CASSTRQDNYGYTF. The CDR3, as DNA: TGTGCCAGCAGCACCCGACAGGATAACTATGGCTACACCTTC.

This clonotype has a count of ten or more. V usage is TRBV9 and J usage is TRBJ2-5; 7 bases match TRBD2. Trimming took 0 bases from V and 2 from J; bases not matched to a gene: 4. This CDR3 has 15 amino acids. Germline CDR1 and CDR2: SGDLS and YYNGEE. This CDR3 reads CASSVAGTTQETQYF. The CDR3 DNA reads as TGTGCCAGCAGCGTAGCCGGGACTACGCAAGAGACCCAGTACTTC.

The sample holds a few counts of this clonotype. The chain is built from TRBV9 and TRBJ2-1; 8 nucleotides agree with TRBD2. Germline V gene sequence: CDR1 SGDLS, CDR2 YYNGEE. This CDR3 is 15 amino acids long. J was trimmed by 9 bases and V by 3 bases; bases with no gene match: 11. In nucleotides, the CDR3 is TGTGCCAGCAGCGCAAGCCGGGGGGGCCGCATTGAGCAGTTCTTC. It yields the protein CASSASRGGRIEQFF.

By its share, this clonotype is medium-sized (0.01 to 0.1%). V gene TRBV9 combines with J gene TRBJ2-5; the D gene could be TRBD1 or TRBD2 (5 bases each). V was pared by 5 bases and J by 5 bases, with 16 bases between. Germline values: CDR1 SGDLS, CDR2 YYNGEE. This CDR3 is built from 14 residues. The CDR3 spells CASSISTGTETQYF. The CDR3 region has the DNA TGTGCCAGCAGTATTTCTACGGGGACCGAGACCCAGTACTTC.

This clonotype was recorded many times. V is TRBV9 and J is TRBJ2-5; TRBD2 agrees at 10 bases. Germline trimming cut 3 bases from V and 5 bases from J; bases unmatched to any gene: 4. The CDR3 has 14 residues. Germline lookup yields CDR1 SGDLS and CDR2 YYNGEE. In DNA form, the CDR3 reads TGTGCCAGCAGCGCCGGACTAGCGGTGGAGACCCAGTACTTC. As protein: CASSAGLAVETQYF.

There are many counts of this clonotype. The chain joins TRBV9 to TRBJ2-5; no clear D gene. Germline assignment: CDR1 SGDLS and CDR2 YYNGEE. V was trimmed by 0 bases and J by 3 bases, leaving 9 bases between them. The CDR3 extends over 14 amino acids. The CDR3 DNA reads TGTGCCAGCAGCGTAGGAAACGGAAAAGAGACCCAGTACTTC. Translating it yields CASSVGNGKETQYF.

This clonotype was seen repeatedly, ten times or more. The chain couples TRBV9 to TRBJ2-3; 7 bases agree with TRBD2. Germline V lookup: CDR1 SGDLS, CDR2 YYNGEE. The CDR3 sequence is 17 residues long. J lost 5 bases, V lost 3 bases, and 15 bases had no gene match. The DNA for the CDR3 is TGTGCCAGCAGCGCAAGACTAGCCTCCGGGGTTGGAGATACGCAGTATTTT. Its translation: CASSARLASGVGDTQYF.

This clonotype showed up just a few times. The chain combines TRBV9 with TRBJ2-3, with 13 nucleotides matching TRBD2. The CDR3 has 16 amino acids. CDR1 SGDLS and CDR2 YYNGEE come from the germline V gene. V shed 4 bases and J 4 bases; nucleotides not matched to a gene: 6. DNA for the CDR3: TGTGCCAGCAGCCCTACTAGCGGGGGGGCCGCAGATACGCAGTATTTT. This sequence encodes CASSPTSGGAADTQYF.

This clonotype has a count of ten or more. The J gene is TRBJ1-1, the V gene TRBV9; D gene unclear. Trimming cost V 2 bases and J 0 bases, with 11 bases left between them. CDR1 is SGDLS and CDR2 is YYNGEE in the germline V gene. This CDR3 region has 15 residues. The DNA of the CDR3 is TGTGCCAGCAGCGTCTTTACAGAAATGAACACTGAAGCTTTCTTT. Translation: CASSVFTEMNTEAFF.